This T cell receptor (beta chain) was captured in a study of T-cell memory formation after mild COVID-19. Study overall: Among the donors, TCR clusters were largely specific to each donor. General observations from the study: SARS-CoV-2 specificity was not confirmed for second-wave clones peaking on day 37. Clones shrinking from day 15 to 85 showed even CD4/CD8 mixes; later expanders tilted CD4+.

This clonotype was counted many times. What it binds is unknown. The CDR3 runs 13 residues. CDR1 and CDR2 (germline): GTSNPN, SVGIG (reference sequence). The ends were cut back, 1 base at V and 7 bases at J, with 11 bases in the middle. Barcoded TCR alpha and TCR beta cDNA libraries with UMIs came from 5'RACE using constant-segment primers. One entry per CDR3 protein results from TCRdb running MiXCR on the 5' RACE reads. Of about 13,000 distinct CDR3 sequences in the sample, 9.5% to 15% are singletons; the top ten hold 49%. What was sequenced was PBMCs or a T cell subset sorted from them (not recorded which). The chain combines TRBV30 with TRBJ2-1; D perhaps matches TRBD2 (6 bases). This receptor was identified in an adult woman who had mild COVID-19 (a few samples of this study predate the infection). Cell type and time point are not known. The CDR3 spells CAWSGGVANEQFF. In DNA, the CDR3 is TGTGCCTGGAGTGGCGGGGTGGCGAATGAGCAGTTCTTC.